The 26 T cell receptor beta chains reported below all come from one sample, sequenced in a study of blood T cell repertoires in COVID-19. Only in-frame clones appear in the TCRdb table, and some are missing; sequencing was by immunoSEQ multiplex PCR. Of some 52,000 clones detected, around 84% appear once; the ten largest clones hold around 30%. The specimen was peripheral blood. The source of these receptors is a human donor in a cohort sampled during active COVID-19.

J is TRBJ2-2 and V is TRBV27, with 9 bases identical to TRBD2. Per germline, CDR1 MNHEY and CDR2 SMNVEV (reference sequence). Trimming removed 6 bases from V and 6 bases from J; junction bases left unmatched: 14. This CDR3 contains 17 residues. The CDR3 DNA reads TGTGCCAGCAGCTTCGGGCTAGCGGGGAATCAGGCCGGGGAGCTGTTTTTT. Its protein product is CASSFGLAGNQAGELFF.

The chain has TRBV24-1 and TRBJ1-2; TRBD1 is a possible D gene (5 bases). The germline V gene has CDR1 KGHDR and CDR2 SFDVKD. The CDR3 is made up of 11 amino acids. V shed 8 bases and J shed 8 bases, with 11 bases lying between them. CDR3 bases: TGTGCCACCACAGGGATCTTGGGCTACACCTTC. Its protein is CATTGILGYTF.

This chain links TRBV5-1 with TRBJ2-7, with TRBD2 matching over 10 bases. The CDR3 totals 16 residues. Germline lookup yields CDR1 SGHRS and CDR2 YFSETQ. Germline trimming cut 4 bases from V and 0 bases from J; bases unmatched to any gene: 7. DNA of the CDR3: TGCGCCAGCAGCCAAAGTTCTAGCGGGAGCTCCTACGAGCAGTACTTC. Translating gives CASSQSSSGSSYEQYF.

This clone was recorded a few times. The V call is TRBV6-5, the J call TRBJ1-2, with D possibly TRBD1 on 6 matching bases. This CDR3 comprises 15 residues. Trimming pared 5 bases from V and 4 bases from J, leaving 17 bases between. Germline V gene lookup returns CDR1 MNHEY and CDR2 SVGAGI. CDR3 loop: CASSLSQGASYGYTF. For the CDR3, the DNA is TGTGCCAGCAGTCTTTCACAGGGTGCCAGCTATGGCTACACCTTC.

V is TRBV5-5 and J is TRBJ2-7, with 7 bases matching TRBD1. From germline, CDR1 is SGHKS and CDR2 YYEKEE (reference sequence). The J segment lost 0 bases and the V segment lost 1 base, leaving 1 base of the junction unmatched. The CDR3 covers 14 residues. The CDR3 nucleotides are TGTGCCAGCAGCTTGAGGGACAGCTCCTACGAGCAGTACTTC. Amino acids: CASSLRDSSYEQYF.

This sequence joins TRBV7-2 and TRBJ1-2; 8 nucleotides line up with TRBD1. The trim removed 3 bases at V and 8 bases at J, leaving 5 bases unmatched. The CDR3 extends over 13 amino acids. CDR1 is SGHTA, CDR2 FQGNSA, per germline. The CDR3 region is CASSFNRGEGYTF. The CDR3 nucleotides read TGTGCCAGCAGCTTCAACAGGGGGGAAGGCTACACCTTC.

This chain uses TRBV5-1 with TRBJ2-5, with TRBD1 identical over 11 bases. V lost 5 bases and J lost 5; bases outside the gene matches: 11. Germline values: CDR1 SGHRS, CDR2 YFSETQ. The CDR3 consists of 16 residues. CDR3 protein: CASSLEPGQGVETQYF. The DNA for the CDR3 is TGCGCCAGCAGTTTAGAGCCGGGACAGGGGGTCGAGACCCAGTACTTC.

CDR3 in DNA: TGTGCCAGCAGCCCCCGTGTATCCCTCACAGATACGCAGTATTTT. Its protein is CASSPRVSLTDTQYF. The chain employs TRBV7-9 and TRBJ2-3; the D is unclear. The V gene's germline CDR1 is SEHNR and CDR2 FQNEAQ (reference sequence). This CDR3 comprises 15 residues. V lost 5 bases and J lost 2, with 14 bases in between.

This clone was seen once. This chain joins TRBV28 and TRBJ2-7; D might be TRBD1 (6 bases). The V and J ends lost 5 bases and 4 bases respectively, with 12 bases between them. CDR1 and CDR2 (germline): MDHEN, SYDVKM. The CDR3 is 13 residues long. The CDR3 sequence: CASSRDTTYEQYF. Here the CDR3 DNA reads TGTGCCAGCAGTCGGGACACCACGTACGAGCAGTACTTC.

V usage is TRBV5-1 and J usage is TRBJ1-5; 7 bases match TRBD1. The germline CDR1 and CDR2 sequences are SGHRS and YFSETQ. This CDR3 is 18 amino acids long. V trimming: 4 bases; J trimming: 4 bases; junction bases outside the gene matches: 17. CDR3 loop: CASSPGLPQGLGNQPQHF. DNA for the CDR3: TGCGCCAGCAGCCCCGGCCTACCACAGGGGTTAGGAAATCAGCCCCAGCATTTT.

The chain recombines TRBV7-9 with TRBJ1-1; D is unclear. The CDR3 consists of 12 residues. The V end lost 3 bases, the J end lost 13 bases, and 15 bases lay between the germline ends. The germline gives CDR1 SEHNR, CDR2 FQNEAQ (reference sequence). The CDR3 reads CASSFLPGSGFF. CDR3 in DNA: TGTGCCAGCAGCTTCTTACCCGGATCGGGTTTCTTT.

This clone came up a few times. The chain links TRBV3-1 (or the pseudogene TRBV3-2) to TRBJ1-2, with 7 bases aligning to TRBD1. This CDR3 is 16 amino acids long. The germline gives CDR1 LGHDT, CDR2 YNNKEL (reference sequence). The trim removed 0 bases at V and 7 bases at J, leaving 11 bases unmatched. The CDR3 spells CASSQDWTGDGFGYTF. CDR3 DNA: TGTGCCAGCAGCCAAGATTGGACAGGCGACGGATTTGGCTACACCTTC.

Only a few counts were recorded for this clone. V usage is TRBV5-8 and J usage is TRBJ2-3, with TRBD2 as a possible D gene (6 bases). Germline CDR1 SGHTS, CDR2 YDEGEE. The CDR3 sequence is 16 residues long. V was cut by 0 bases and J by 6 bases, with 17 bases left in between. CDR3 sequence (DNA): TGTGCCAGCAGCTTGGGGACTAACGGGGATCGGGATACGCAGTATTTT. The encoded protein is CASSLGTNGDRDTQYF.

This clone has a handful of counts. The chain employs TRBV3-1 (or the pseudogene TRBV3-2) and TRBJ1-2; the D gene is possibly TRBD1 (5 bases). The CDR3 spans 14 residues. V dropped 2 bases and J dropped 3 bases, with 10 bases sitting between them. Germline CDR1 is LGHDT and CDR2 is YNNKEL (reference sequence). The CDR3 DNA is TGTGCCAGCAGCCAAAACGGAGGGGACTATGGCTACACCTTC. It encodes CASSQNGGDYGYTF.

The rearrangement joins TRBV11-2 to TRBJ2-7; tentatively, D is TRBD2 (5 bases). Deletions cut 5 bases from V and 5 bases from J, with 19 bases between. Germline-derived CDR1 and CDR2 are SGHAT and FQNNGV. This CDR3 spans 15 amino acids. CDR3 DNA sequence: TGTGCCAGCAGCCCTTCCCGAAGGGCGGAGGACGAGCAGTACTTC. This encodes CASSPSRRAEDEQYF.

V and J are TRBV27 and TRBJ1-5; D not certain. The V and J ends lost 1 base and 3 bases respectively, with 4 bases between them. CDR1 MNHEY and CDR2 SMNVEV come from the germline V gene (reference sequence). This CDR3 is 13 amino acids long. DNA of the CDR3: TGTGCCAGCAGTTTATTCTACAATCAGCCCCAGCATTTT. As protein: CASSLFYNQPQHF.

The chain employs TRBV7-8 and TRBJ2-7; 9 bases match TRBD2. CDR3 length equals 14 residues. CDR1 is SGHVS, CDR2 FQNEAQ, per germline. Losses at the gene ends were 5 bases for V and 3 bases for J; bases not matched to a gene: 5. DNA of the CDR3: TGTGCCAGCAGCACCGGACTAGCGCGCTACGAGCAGTACTTC. This codes for CASSTGLARYEQYF.

This clone was seen once. V usage is TRBV6-5 and J usage is TRBJ1-1; D gene uncertain. Trimming cost V 0 bases and J 3 bases, with 5 bases left between them. CDR3 length: 13 amino acids. Germline CDR1 and CDR2: MNHEY and SVGAGI. The CDR3 here is CASSYSRDTEAFF. The CDR3 nucleotides are TGTGCCAGCAGTTACTCCCGTGACACTGAAGCTTTCTTT.

This clone was recorded once. CDR3 sequence (DNA): TGTGCCAGCAGCTCCATAGCGAGTGAGACCCAGTACTTC. Its translation is CASSSIASETQYF. V usage is TRBV28 and J usage is TRBJ2-5; possible D gene TRBD2, 5 bases. CDR1 is MDHEN, CDR2 SYDVKM, per germline. Trimming took off 6 bases at V and 5 bases at J, with 13 bases between the two ends. The CDR3 has 13 amino acids.

CDR3 DNA: TGTGCCAGTAGTATACTACGGGACTCGGGAGGTGAGCAGTTCTTC. Residues: CASSILRDSGGEQFF. This rearrangement joins TRBV19 to TRBJ2-1; 7 nucleotides match TRBD2. Germline CDR1 is LNHDA and CDR2 is SQIVND (reference sequence). The CDR3 has 15 residues. The V gene end was trimmed by 2 bases and the J gene end by 9 bases; junction bases not matched to a gene: 10.

A note on this clone: Mismatch with germline at one junction end may stem from a read error. The rearrangement uses TRBV28 and TRBJ2-1; weak D call: TRBD2 (6 bases). The CDR3 runs to 12 residues. The germline V gene has CDR1 MDHEN and CDR2 SYDVKM. The CDR3 region is CASSSLTSFGVF. DNA for the CDR3: TGTGCCAGCAGTTCCCTGACTAGTTTTGGGGTCTTC.

The genes are TRBV30 and TRBJ2-7; D is undetermined. V was shortened by 2 bases and J by 1 base, with 6 bases between the two germline ends. Germline lookup yields CDR1 GTSNPN and CDR2 SVGIG (reference sequence). The CDR3 length is 12 residues. CDR3 DNA: TGTGCCTGGAGTATACAGTCCTACGAGCAGTACTTC. Its protein product is CAWSIQSYEQYF. The variable domain in full, with the rest retrieved from reference TRBV30 and TRBJ2-7, is SQTIHQWPATLVQPVGSPLSLECTVEGTSNPNLYWYRQAAGRGLQLLFYSVGIGQISSEVPQNLSASRPQDRQFILSSKKLLLSDSGFYLCAWSIQSYEQYFGPGTRLTVT.

CDR3 DNA sequence: TGTGCCAGCAGTTACTCTTCGTCAGGGCTCAATCAGCCCCAGCATTTT. Its protein product is CASSYSSSGLNQPQHF. The chain recombines TRBV6-6 with TRBJ1-5; perhaps TRBD1 as D (5 bases). The CDR3 spans 16 residues. With 0 bases removed from V and 3 bases from J, the gap between germline ends came to 12 bases. The germline V gene encodes CDR1 MNHNY and CDR2 SVGAGI (reference sequence).

The V and J genes are TRBV7-8 and TRBJ2-3; D call uncertain. There are 13 residues in the CDR3. Deletions cut 1 base from V and 2 bases from J, with 4 bases between. The germline V gene has CDR1 SGHVS and CDR2 FQNEAQ. CDR3 region: CASSLVYTDTQYF. The CDR3 DNA reads TGTGCCAGCAGCTTAGTCTACACAGATACGCAGTATTTT.

The chain uses TRBV19 and TRBJ1-1; weak D call: TRBD1 (5 bases). The CDR3 runs to 15 residues. Looked up from germline, CDR1 is LNHDA and CDR2 is SQIVND (reference sequence). The ends were cut back, 3 bases at V and 6 bases at J, with 17 bases in the middle. CDR3 in amino acids: CASSIPKAGRAEAFF. The CDR3 DNA reads TGTGCCAGTAGTATCCCGAAGGCAGGGAGGGCTGAAGCTTTCTTT.

This clone showed up just once. This sequence joins TRBV6-5 and TRBJ2-5; 7 positions agree with TRBD1. The germline V gene has CDR1 MNHEY and CDR2 SVGAGI. Trimming at V came to 7 bases and at J to 3 bases, leaving 5 bases not matched to a gene. The CDR3 is 13 residues long. Here the CDR3 DNA reads TGTGCCAGCACTGGACAGGCCAAAGAGACCCAGTACTTC. Translating gives CASTGQAKETQYF.